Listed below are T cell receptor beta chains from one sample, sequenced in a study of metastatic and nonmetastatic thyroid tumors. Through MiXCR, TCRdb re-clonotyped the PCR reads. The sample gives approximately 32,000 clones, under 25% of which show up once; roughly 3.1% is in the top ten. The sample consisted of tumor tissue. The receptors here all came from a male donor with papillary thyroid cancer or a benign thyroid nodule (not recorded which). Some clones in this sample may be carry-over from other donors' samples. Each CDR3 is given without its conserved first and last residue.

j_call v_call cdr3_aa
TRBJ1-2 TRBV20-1 SASSCLAYGHT
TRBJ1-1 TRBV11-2 ASSLERDAVAF
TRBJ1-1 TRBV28 ASSFSGQLEAF
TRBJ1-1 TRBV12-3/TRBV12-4 ASKDDRGNTEAF
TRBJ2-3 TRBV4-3 ASSQDKPDTQY
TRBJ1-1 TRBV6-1 ASSSRQNTEAF
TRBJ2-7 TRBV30 AWSVQRVGNY
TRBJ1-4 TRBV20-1 SAREGTANEKLF
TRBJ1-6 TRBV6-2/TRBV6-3 ASIYDLPGGAPNSPLH
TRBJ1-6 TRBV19 ASTSINSPLH
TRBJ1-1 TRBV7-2 ASSPGLAREAF
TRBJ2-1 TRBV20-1 SARDGSGRSEQF
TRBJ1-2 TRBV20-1 SAAGWYGYT
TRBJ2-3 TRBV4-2 ASSQEPLAGLTDTQY
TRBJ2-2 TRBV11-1 ASSFREIHGGELF
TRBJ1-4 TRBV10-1 ASREKLF
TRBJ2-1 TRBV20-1 SARYASGSSYNEQF
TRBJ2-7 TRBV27 ASSFADEQY
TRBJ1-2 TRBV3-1 ASSPTKTSNYGYT
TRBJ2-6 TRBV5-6 ASSRTGFGANVLT
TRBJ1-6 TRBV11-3 ASSLGSNNSPLH
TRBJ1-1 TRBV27 ASSYTGRPTEAF
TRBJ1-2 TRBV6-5 ASSSRHELTYGYT
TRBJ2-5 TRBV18 ASSPLPKETQY
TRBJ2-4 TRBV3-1 ASSQDTGKNIQY
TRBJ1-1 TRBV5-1 ASSLDKNTEAF
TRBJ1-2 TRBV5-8 ASSSGTGAYNYGYT
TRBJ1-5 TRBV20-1 SVRILGELENQPQH
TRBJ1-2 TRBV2 ASSPDTNYGYT
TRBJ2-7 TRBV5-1 ASSVDRDRYEKY
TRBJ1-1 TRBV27 ASIRNPTGVNTEAF
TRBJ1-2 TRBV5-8 ASSLGDWHYGYT
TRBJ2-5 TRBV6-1 ATIFGPGYQETQY
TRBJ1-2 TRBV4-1 ASSPRDGTLTNYGYT
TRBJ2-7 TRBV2 ASRSAGVYEQY
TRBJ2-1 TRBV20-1 SARDLMSSYNEQF
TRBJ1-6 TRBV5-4 ASSRDTGQGHSPLH
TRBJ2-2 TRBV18 ASSMMGQNTGELF
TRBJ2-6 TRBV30 AWSGGSGANVLT
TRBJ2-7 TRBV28 ASRTSLGLVADEQY
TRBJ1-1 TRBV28 ASSFSTSEAF
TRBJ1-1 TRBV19 ASSIDGGGEAF
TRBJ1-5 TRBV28 ASSLRVTGASNQPQH
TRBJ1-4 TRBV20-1 SARRGQGLTNEKLF
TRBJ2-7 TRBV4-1 ASSLKQGDSYEQY
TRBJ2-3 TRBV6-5 ASSRVRTSGVSTDTQY
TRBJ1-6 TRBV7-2 ASSPSRTLSPLH
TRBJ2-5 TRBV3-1 ASNLEGPGQETQY
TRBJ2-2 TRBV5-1 ASSLPITGELF
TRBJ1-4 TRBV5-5 ASSLVETTNEKLF
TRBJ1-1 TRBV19 ASSFPGALNTEAF
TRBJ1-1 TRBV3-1 ASSPSQATEAF
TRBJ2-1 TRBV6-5 ASSYYRLAGYYNEQF
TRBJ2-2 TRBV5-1 ASSLGLAGGPSTGELF
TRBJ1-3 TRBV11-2 ASRDGTGHLNTIY
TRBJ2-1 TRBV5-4 ASSRQGALERDEQF
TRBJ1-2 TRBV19 ASSPADRNYGYT